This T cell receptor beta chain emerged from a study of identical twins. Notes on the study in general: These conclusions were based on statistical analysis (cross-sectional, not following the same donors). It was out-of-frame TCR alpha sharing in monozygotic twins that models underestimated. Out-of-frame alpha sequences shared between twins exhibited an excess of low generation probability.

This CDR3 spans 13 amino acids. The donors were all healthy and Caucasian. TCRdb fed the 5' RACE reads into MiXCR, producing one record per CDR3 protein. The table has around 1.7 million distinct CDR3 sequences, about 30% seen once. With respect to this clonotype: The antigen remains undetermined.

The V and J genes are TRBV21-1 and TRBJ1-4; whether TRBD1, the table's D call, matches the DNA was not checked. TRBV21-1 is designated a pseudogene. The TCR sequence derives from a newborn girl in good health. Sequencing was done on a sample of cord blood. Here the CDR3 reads CASRTGCNEKLFF. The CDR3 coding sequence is TGTGCCAGCAGGACAGGGTGTAATGAAAAACTGTTTTTT.